Listed below are T cell receptor beta chains from one sample, sequenced in a study of monozygotic twins with inflammatory bowel disease. From its re-call of the 5' RACE reads, TCRdb lists each CDR3 protein once, without DNA. The record lists a few hundred thousand distinct CDR3 sequences, of which the ten most abundant hold 2% to 3%. Input material: blood. Every receptor here comes from a human donor with ulcerative colitis or Crohn's disease, or a healthy co-twin of an affected twin (not recorded which). CDR3s include the opening cysteine and the closing phenylalanine or tryptophan.

TRBV7-2	TRBJ1-2	CASSLAITQRNYGYTF
TRBV7-8	TRBJ2-3	CASSEAGAGGEADTQYF
TRBV7-8	TRBJ2-7	CASSNPAGGPGHEQYF
TRBV5-1	TRBJ1-5	CASSTSGVNQPQHF
TRBV5-1	TRBJ1-1	CASSGLTGDEAFF
TRBV7-9	TRBJ1-1	CASSWGQGAIEAFF
TRBV5-1	TRBJ2-1	CASRPTMATEQFF
TRBV3-1	TRBJ2-7	CASSQVGPYEQYF
TRBV5-1	TRBJ1-1	CASSVDRVDTEAFF
TRBV6-5	TRBJ2-4	CASSYSGGPTNF
TRBV4-1	TRBJ1-2	CASSFTQGLGGYTF
TRBV5-1	TRBJ2-1	CASSLAGTSGTNNEQFF
TRBV6-1	TRBJ1-6	CASRQQGPPYNSPLHF
TRBV18	TRBJ1-1	CASSQTGLEAFF
TRBV7-3	TRBJ2-1	CASSPYQGTSGGEQFF
TRBV11-2	TRBJ2-3	CASSLGGLAGGRTDTQYF
TRBV5-1	TRBJ2-1	CASSFQSGRTGDEQFF
TRBV7-6	TRBJ2-5	CASSLVQGLVETQYF
TRBV28	TRBJ2-1	CASKPTSVNEQFF
TRBV10-3	TRBJ2-1	CATGGDSFYNEQFF
TRBV6-1	TRBJ1-4	CASRPLSGTNEKLFF
TRBV6-1	TRBJ1-3	CASSKGTVSGNTIYF
TRBV20-1	TRBJ2-1	CSARDPRGGTSGQNEQFF
TRBV6-2/TRBV6-3	TRBJ2-2	CASRTGTNTGELFF
TRBV6-1	TRBJ1-5	CASSEFLLGTGGARPQHF
TRBV19	TRBJ2-1	CASTTLAGGEQFF
TRBV12-3/TRBV12-4	TRBJ2-2	CASSLDQGGGELFF
TRBV29-1	TRBJ2-6	CSVKYDGQGASGANVLTF